The rows below give T cell receptor beta chains drawn from one sample of a study of cytomegalovirus exposure and HLA in healthy donors. The protocol was immunoSEQ multiplex PCR, while the TCRdb copy is restricted to in-frame clones and leaves out a portion. The specimen's table records about 46,000 clones. The specimen sequenced was PBMCs. These receptors originate from a middle-aged woman in good health and CMV-seronegative. Each CDR3 is given with its conserved first and last residue.

J gene,V gene,CDR3 protein
TRBJ2-2,TRBV27,CASSWGRSGELFF
TRBJ1-5,TRBV27,CASTPLQGYGNQPQHF
TRBJ2-7,TRBV4-3,CASTPGPGSAYEQYF
TRBJ2-1,TRBV29-1,CSVDASSGRGTLQFF
TRBJ1-2,TRBV4-1,CASSHTSGTGDIGYTF
TRBJ1-1,TRBV6-5,CASNRNTEAFF
TRBJ2-7,TRBV6-6,CASRVGLQPYEQYF
TRBJ2-3,TRBV7-9,CASSLNLPTDTQYF
TRBJ2-5,TRBV6-5,CASRSRGRETQYF
TRBJ2-5,TRBV28,CASSLPRRQGMAQYF
TRBJ1-1,TRBV6-5,CASSLLGTGETEAFF
TRBJ2-2,TRBV5-4,CASSLPPGTSGSYTGELFF
TRBJ2-3,TRBV7-9,CASSLGIGGRRTDTQYF
TRBJ1-5,TRBV15,CATSRGGSSNQPQHF
TRBJ2-2,TRBV28,CASLTAGHTGELFF
TRBJ1-3,TRBV4-2,CASSQDNWGTSGNTIYF
TRBJ2-5,TRBV19,CASTSGRGPQETQYF
TRBJ2-5,TRBV19,CASDGGGKTQYF
TRBJ2-7,TRBV10-2,CASSDYLEDSATEQYF
TRBJ2-1,TRBV4-3,CASSQLQGADEQFF
TRBJ1-2,TRBV4-3,CASSQDWVGEDGYTF
TRBJ2-5,TRBV28,CASSTRTGGQETQYF
TRBJ1-4,TRBV30,CAWSSLEKLFF
TRBJ2-5,TRBV10-3,CAISITGRGETQYF
TRBJ2-7,TRBV6-6,CASSYGIREQYF
TRBJ1-1,TRBV5-1,CASSRDRGGQTEAFF
TRBJ2-1,TRBV29-1,CSVQSSSGSGDEQFF
TRBJ2-1,TRBV7-9,CASSSWAGGSGRNEQFF
TRBJ2-7,TRBV18,CASSPRGTGRYEQYF
TRBJ2-2,TRBV29-1,CSVRESDTGELFF
TRBJ1-3,TRBV7-9,CASSSPGHKGNTIYF
TRBJ1-2,TRBV27,CASTRGVDYGYTF
TRBJ2-1,TRBV2,CASSVNFAGTYNEQFF
TRBJ1-1,TRBV11-2,CASRKRGQGGTEAFF